This TCR beta chain was obtained from a study of blood T cell repertoires in COVID-19. Participants were aged roughly 18 to 89 years from some 24 US areas. Germline V gene data show CDR1 as SGHNT and CDR2 as YENEEA. The CDR3 spans 15 residues. The V end was cut by 5 bases, the J end by 8 bases, with 21 bases between. Clones were read by immunoSEQ multiplex PCR, and TCRdb kept only the in-frame ones, dropping some. Among approximately 300,000 clones listed, approximately 85% were seen once. Sequencing was done on a sample of PBMCs or T cells enriched from blood (not recorded which). The chain links TRBV11-3 to TRBJ1-1; D not resolved. The sequence was collected from a young woman who had recovered from COVID-19. CDR3: CASSASTGDGEEAFF. The CDR3 region has the DNA TGTGCCAGCAGCGCCAGCACGGGAGACGGGGAGGAAGCTTTCTTT.